The rows below give T cell receptor beta chains drawn from one sample of a study of regulatory T cells in long-lasting Graves disease. TCRdb reanalysed the multiplex PCR reads using MiXCR and keeps one entry per CDR3 protein. The profile shows fewer than 550,000 distinct CDR3 sequences, 20% to 25% of them singletons. The sample in question was peripheral blood mononuclear cells (PBMCs), obtained when the disease was refractory, from a patient treated with antithyroid drugs. The receptor source for this set is a female donor with Graves disease. Each CDR3 is given with its conserved first and last residue. The D gene is left open where the match is weak. Clone size is stated in some rows and not others, as once, few, many or a class when expanded.

v_call,clone_size,j_call,d_call,cdr3_length,cdr3_nt,cdr3_aa
TRBV20-1,NA,TRBJ2-5,NA,13,TGCAGTGCTAGAGGCCAGCCAGGCGAGACCCAGTACTTC,CSARGQPGETQYF
TRBV28,many,TRBJ2-2,NA,13,TGTGCCAGCAAAGGGGTCAACACCGGGGAGCTGTTTTTT,CASKGVNTGELFF
TRBV10-3,NA,TRBJ1-5,NA,14,TGTGCCACCCAAGGAGGGGAAAACAATCAGCCCCAGCATTTT,CATQGGENNQPQHF
TRBV6-9,many,TRBJ2-7,NA,15,TGTGCCAGCAGTTACTCGAACGGGGTCGAACGTGAGCAGTACTTC,CASSYSNGVEREQYF
TRBV5-1,few,TRBJ1-3,NA,16,TGCGCCAGCAGCTTGGTACCCTCTAACTCTGGAAACACCATATATTTT,CASSLVPSNSGNTIYF
TRBV12-5,many,TRBJ1-1,NA,11,TGTGCTAGTGGCCTGGGAGTTGAAGCTTTCTTT,CASGLGVEAFF
TRBV27,NA,TRBJ2-3,TRBD2,17,TGTGCCAGCAGTTCCCCGACTAGCGGGAGGGACACAGATACGCAGTATTTT,CASSSPTSGRDTDTQYF
TRBV4-1,NA,TRBJ2-5,NA,17,TGCGCCAGCAGCCAAGAGGGACTTTACTCCTACCAAGAGACCCAGTACTTC,CASSQEGLYSYQETQYF
TRBV12-3/TRBV12-4,NA,TRBJ2-7,TRBD2,15,TGTGCCAGCAGCGGACTAGCGGGAGGTCTGGCCGAGCAGTACTTC,CASSGLAGGLAEQYF
TRBV6-2/TRBV6-3,NA,TRBJ1-1,NA,13,TGTGCCAGCAGTTCCCCCGGGCAGTTTGAAGCTTTCTTT,CASSSPGQFEAFF
TRBV20-1,NA,TRBJ2-1,TRBD2,15,TGCAGTGCTAGAGAGCGGGAGGGTTCCTACAATGAGCAGTTCTTC,CSAREREGSYNEQFF
TRBV12-3/TRBV12-4,few,TRBJ1-6,TRBD1,14,TGTGCCAGCAGTCGACAGGGAAGGGATTCACCCCTCCACTTT,CASSRQGRDSPLHF
TRBV7-2,NA,TRBJ2-1,TRBD2,16,TGTGCCAGCAGCTCCGGACTAGCGGGAGTAGAGAATGAGCAGTTCTTC,CASSSGLAGVENEQFF
TRBV20-1,NA,TRBJ1-1,NA,13,TGCAGTGCTTCGTACGATCCCAACACTGAAGCTTTCTTT,CSASYDPNTEAFF
TRBV28,many,TRBJ2-7,TRBD1,14,TGTGCCAGCACGAGTACAGGGGGCGGGTACGAGCAGTACTTC,CASTSTGGGYEQYF
TRBV6-1,NA,TRBJ1-2,TRBD1,11,TGTGGAGGGGCAGGGGGCCAAGGCTACACCTTC,CGGAGGQGYTF
TRBV27,NA,TRBJ1-1,NA,12,TGTGCCAGCAGGGAGAGATACACTGAAGCTTTCTTT,CASRERYTEAFF
TRBV10-3,NA,TRBJ2-1,TRBD1,17,TGTGCCATCAGTGAGGGGAGAGGGACAGCCGCGACGGATGAGCAGTTCTTC,CAISEGRGTAATDEQFF
TRBV3-1,many,TRBJ1-1,NA,11,TGTGCCAGCAGCCAAGATCGGGGGGCTTTCTTT,CASSQDRGAFF
TRBV2,many,TRBJ2-7,TRBD1,14,TGTGCCAGCACCCCGGACAGGGGGTCGTACGAGCAGTACTTC,CASTPDRGSYEQYF
TRBV27,many,TRBJ2-5,NA,13,TGTGCCAGCAGAACGACGGCGGAAGAGACCCAGTACTTC,CASRTTAEETQYF
TRBV2,few,TRBJ2-6,NA,15,TGTGCCAGCAGTGGTTATTTCTCTGGGGCCAACGTCCTGACTTTC,CASSGYFSGANVLTF
TRBV6-1,few,TRBJ2-7,TRBD2,16,TGTGCCAGCAGTGACCTAGCGGGTTATCTCACCTACGAGCAGTACTTC,CASSDLAGYLTYEQYF
TRBV11-2,many,TRBJ1-1,NA,14,TGTGCCAGCAGCCAGCGGCAGATGAACACTGAAGCTTTCTTT,CASSQRQMNTEAFF
TRBV20-1,NA,TRBJ2-1,NA,10,TGCAGTGCTAGAGATGGTCAGCAGTTCTTC,CSARDGQQFF
TRBV28,many,TRBJ2-1,NA,16,TGTGCCAGCAGTTTCGGTGGCAGGGATTTCTACAATGAGCAGTTCTTC,CASSFGGRDFYNEQFF
TRBV15,NA,TRBJ2-7,TRBD1,15,TGTGCCACCAGCAGAGAAGGTGGGACAGGGAACGAGCAGTACTTC,CATSREGGTGNEQYF
TRBV15,NA,TRBJ2-6,TRBD2,16,TGTGCCACCGAGCGGGGGGGGTACTCTGGGGCCAACGTCCTGACTTTC,CATERGGYSGANVLTF
TRBV3-1,few,TRBJ2-7,NA,18,TGTGCCAGCAGCCAAGATCCTCTGGGGAGCGGGCCGTCCTACGAGCAGTACTTC,CASSQDPLGSGPSYEQYF
TRBV13,NA,TRBJ1-1,NA,16,TGTGCCAGCAGCTCAGACAGATCACTCGCGAACACTGAAGCTTTCTTT,CASSSDRSLANTEAFF
TRBV28,many,TRBJ1-2,NA,16,TGTGCCAGCAGCTCGGTATGGGCCGGAATGAACTATGGCTACACCTTC,CASSSVWAGMNYGYTF
TRBV2,NA,TRBJ1-3,NA,15,TGTGCCTCTAAGTACGGAGAGAGCTCTGGAAACACCATATATTTT,CASKYGESSGNTIYF
TRBV5-6,few,TRBJ2-6,TRBD2,18,TGTGCCAGCAGCCTGAAAACTAGCGGGAATTATGGGGCCAACGTCCTGACTTTC,CASSLKTSGNYGANVLTF
TRBV4-2,NA,TRBJ2-5,NA,16,TGTGCCAGCAGCCAAGATCCCGGGACTTCCCAAGAGACCCAGTACTTC,CASSQDPGTSQETQYF
TRBV24-1,few,TRBJ2-2,TRBD2,17,TGTGCCACCAGTGACCCCGGACTAGCGGGATCCACCGGGGAGCTGTTTTTT,CATSDPGLAGSTGELFF
TRBV28,many,TRBJ2-7,TRBD2,14,TGTGCCAGCAGTGATGGACTAGCTCGGTACGAGCAGTACTTC,CASSDGLARYEQYF
TRBV12-3/TRBV12-4,few,TRBJ2-1,TRBD2,18,TGTGCCAGCAGCCCGACTAGCGGGAGGTTCTCGGGGTACAATGAGCAGTTCTTC,CASSPTSGRFSGYNEQFF
TRBV6-1,many,TRBJ1-4,TRBD1,17,TGTGCCAGCAGTCAGACAGGGGCGAGGGGAACTAATGAAAAACTGTTTTTT,CASSQTGARGTNEKLFF
TRBV6-1,many,TRBJ1-5,NA,13,TGTGCCAGCAGTGGTGGCGGCAATCAGCCCCAGCATTTT,CASSGGGNQPQHF
TRBV4-1,few,TRBJ2-2,NA,18,TGCGCCAGCAGCCAAGATCGGAACGGGAGCGCGAACACCGGGGAGCTGTTTTTT,CASSQDRNGSANTGELFF
TRBV7-2,NA,TRBJ2-1,TRBD2,15,TGTGCCAGCAGCTTACTAGCGGGGATGCAGGATGAGCAGTTCTTC,CASSLLAGMQDEQFF